The 8 T cell receptor beta chains reported below all come from one sample, sequenced in a study of blood T cell repertoires in COVID-19. Repertoires were generated with immunoSEQ multiplex PCR, while TCRdb's copy carries only in-frame clones and drops some. This table has hundreds of thousands of clones, roughly 90% appearing once. Material: PBMCs or T cells enriched from blood (not recorded which). These receptors originate from a middle-aged woman who had recovered from COVID-19.

This chain uses TRBV6-5 with TRBJ2-3; 10 bases fit TRBD1. The germline V gene encodes CDR1 MNHEY and CDR2 SVGAGI. The V gene end was trimmed by 6 bases and the J gene end by 6 bases; junction bases not matched to a gene: 9. CDR3 length: 15 residues. CDR3 amino acids: CASSPVPGQGDTQYF. For the CDR3, the DNA is TGTGCCAGCAGCCCCGTCCCGGGACAGGGGGATACGCAGTATTTT.

The chain recombines TRBV2 with TRBJ2-7, with 9 bases fitting TRBD2. Trimming cost V 5 bases and J 2 bases; bases outside gene matches: 7. Germline-derived CDR1 and CDR2 are SNHLY and FYNNEI. The CDR3 contains 15 residues. CDR3 DNA: TGTGCCAGCAGTTTAGGACTAGCGAGTACCTACGAGCAGTACTTC. Translated: CASSLGLASTYEQYF. The variable domain in full, completed from reference TRBV2 and TRBJ2-7, reads EPEVTQTPSHQVTQMGQEVILRCVPISNHLYFYWYRQILGQKVEFLVSFYNNEISEKSEIFDDQFSVERPDGSNFTLKIRSTKLEDSAMYFCASSLGLASTYEQYFGPGTRLTVT.

This chain uses TRBV4-3 with TRBJ2-1, with 8 bases identical to TRBD2. Germline CDR1 LGHNA, CDR2 YSLEER. The CDR3 sequence is 16 residues long. Trimming cost V 1 base and J 11 bases; bases outside gene matches: 13. The CDR3 DNA follows: TGCGCCAGCAGCCAAGTAGTAACGGGGACTAGTTTACAGCAGTTCTTC. It yields the protein CASSQVVTGTSLQQFF.

V gene TRBV4-2 combines with J gene TRBJ2-2, with 10 bases matching TRBD2. The CDR3 loop spans 15 amino acids. The germline V gene has CDR1 LGHNA and CDR2 YNFKEQ. V lost 3 bases and J lost 6; bases outside the gene matches: 4. The CDR3 reads CASSQLAGESGELFF. The CDR3 nucleotides are TGTGCCAGCAGCCAGCTAGCGGGAGAATCCGGGGAGCTGTTTTTT.

The V and J genes are TRBV9 and TRBJ1-2; 7 nucleotides line up with TRBD1. V shed 4 bases, J shed 2 bases, and the junction held 5 bases outside the gene matches. Per germline, CDR1 SGDLS and CDR2 YYNGEE. This CDR3 has 14 residues. The CDR3: CASSPHRGNYGYTF. In nucleotides, the CDR3 is TGTGCCAGCAGCCCCCACAGGGGAAACTATGGCTACACCTTC. The entire variable domain, with the rest obtained from reference TRBV9 and TRBJ1-2, is as follows: DSGVTQTPKHLITATGQRVTLRCSPRSGDLSVYWYQQSLDQGLQFLIQYYNGEERAKGNILERFSAQQFPDLHSELNLSSLELGDSALYFCASSPHRGNYGYTFGSGTRLTVV.

The chain links TRBV18 to TRBJ1-4; 10 positions agree with TRBD1. This CDR3 has 14 amino acids. Trimming took 2 bases from V and 8 from J; bases not matched to a gene: 2. Germline V gives CDR1 KGHSH, CDR2 LQKENI. The CDR3 is CASSPGTGAEKLFF. CDR3 nucleotides: TGTGCCAGCTCACCAGGGACAGGGGCCGAAAAACTGTTTTTT.

The V call is TRBV4-2, the J call TRBJ2-5; 9 bases line up with TRBD2. This CDR3 is built from 17 residues. Germline V gene sequence: CDR1 LGHNA, CDR2 YNFKEQ. J gave up 3 bases and V 2 bases, and 10 bases lay outside the gene matches. The CDR3 coding sequence is TGTGCCAGCAGCCAACTGTCCACGGCTAGCGGGAAAGAGACCCAGTACTTC. Protein product: CASSQLSTASGKETQYF.

Note on this clone: An end of the junction differs from the germline gene, which may be a read error. The rearrangement joins TRBV7-7 to TRBJ2-5, with TRBD1 matching 9 bases. This CDR3 region has 15 residues. CDR1 and CDR2 (germline): SSHAT, FNYEAQ (reference sequence). The CDR3 loop reads CASSDPGQGLLGQYF. In DNA form, the CDR3 reads TGTGCTAGCAGCGACCCGGGACAGGGACTCCTGGGCCAGTACTTC. The whole variable domain, filled in from reference TRBV7-7 and TRBJ2-5, reads GAGVSQSPRYKVTKRGQDVTLRCDPISSHATLYWYQQALGQGPEFLTYFNYEAQPDKSGLPSDRFSAERPEGSISTLTIQRTEQRDSAMYRCASSDPGQGLLGQYFGPGTRLLVL.